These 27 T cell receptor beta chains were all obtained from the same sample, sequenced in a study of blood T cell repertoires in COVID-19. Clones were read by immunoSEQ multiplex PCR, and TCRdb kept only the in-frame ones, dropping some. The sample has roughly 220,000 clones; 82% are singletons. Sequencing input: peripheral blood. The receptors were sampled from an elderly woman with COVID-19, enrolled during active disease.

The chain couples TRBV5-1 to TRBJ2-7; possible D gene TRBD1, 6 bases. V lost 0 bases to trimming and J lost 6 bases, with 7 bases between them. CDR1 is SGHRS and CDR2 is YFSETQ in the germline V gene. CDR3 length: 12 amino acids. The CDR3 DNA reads TGCGCCAGCAGCTTGGTGGGGGCCGAGCAGTACTTC. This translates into CASSLVGAEQYF.

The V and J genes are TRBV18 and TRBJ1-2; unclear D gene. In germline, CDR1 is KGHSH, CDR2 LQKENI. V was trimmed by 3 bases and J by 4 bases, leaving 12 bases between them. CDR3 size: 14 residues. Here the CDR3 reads CASSPPTTPYGYTF. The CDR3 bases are TGTGCCAGCTCACCCCCGACGACTCCCTATGGCTACACCTTC.

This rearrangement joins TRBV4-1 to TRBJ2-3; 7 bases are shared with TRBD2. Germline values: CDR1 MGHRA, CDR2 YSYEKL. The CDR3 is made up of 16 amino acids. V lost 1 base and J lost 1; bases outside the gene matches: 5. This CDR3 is CASSQASRGGTDTQYF. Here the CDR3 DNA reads TGCGCCAGCAGCCAAGCGTCTCGGGGGGGCACAGATACGCAGTATTTT.

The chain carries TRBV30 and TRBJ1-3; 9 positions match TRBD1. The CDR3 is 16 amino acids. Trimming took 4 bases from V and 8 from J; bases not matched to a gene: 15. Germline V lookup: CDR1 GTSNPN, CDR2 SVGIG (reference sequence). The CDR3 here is CAWKRHRDRELDTIYF. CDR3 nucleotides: TGTGCCTGGAAAAGACACCGGGACAGGGAATTGGACACCATATATTTT.

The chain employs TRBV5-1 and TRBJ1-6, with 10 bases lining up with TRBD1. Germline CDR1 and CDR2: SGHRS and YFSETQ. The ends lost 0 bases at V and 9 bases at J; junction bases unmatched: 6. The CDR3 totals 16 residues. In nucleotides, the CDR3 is TGCGCCAGCAGCTTGGGCGGACAGGGGGTGGGTTCACCCCTCCACTTT. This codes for CASSLGGQGVGSPLHF.

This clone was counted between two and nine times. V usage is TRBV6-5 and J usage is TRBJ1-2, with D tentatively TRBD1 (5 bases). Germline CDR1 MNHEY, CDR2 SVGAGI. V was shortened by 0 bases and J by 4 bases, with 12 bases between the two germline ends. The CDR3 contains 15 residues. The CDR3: CASSYSFGGTYGYTF. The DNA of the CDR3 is TGTGCCAGCAGTTACTCCTTCGGGGGGACCTATGGCTACACCTTC.

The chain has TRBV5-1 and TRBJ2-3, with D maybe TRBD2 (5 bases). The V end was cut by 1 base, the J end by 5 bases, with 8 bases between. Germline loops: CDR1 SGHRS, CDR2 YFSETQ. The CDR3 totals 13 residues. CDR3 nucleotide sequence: TGCGCCAGCAGCTTGCGGGATTTAGATACGCAGTATTTT. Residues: CASSLRDLDTQYF. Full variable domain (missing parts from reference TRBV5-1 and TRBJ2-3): KAGVTQTPRYLIKTRGQQVTLSCSPISGHRSVSWYQQTPGQGLQFLFEYFSETQRNKGNFPGRFSGRQFSNSRSEMNVSTLELGDSALYLCASSLRDLDTQYFGPGTRLTVL.

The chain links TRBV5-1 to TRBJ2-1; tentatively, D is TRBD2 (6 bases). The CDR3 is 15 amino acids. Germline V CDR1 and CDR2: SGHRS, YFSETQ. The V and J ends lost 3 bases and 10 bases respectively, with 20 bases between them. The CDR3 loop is CASSWGRGEGGEQFF. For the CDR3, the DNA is TGCGCCAGCAGCTGGGGTCGCGGGGAAGGAGGCGAGCAGTTCTTC.

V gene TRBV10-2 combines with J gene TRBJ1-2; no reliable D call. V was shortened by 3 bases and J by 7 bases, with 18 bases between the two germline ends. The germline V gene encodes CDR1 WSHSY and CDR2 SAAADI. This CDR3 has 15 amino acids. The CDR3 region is CASSEKRFGVFGYTF. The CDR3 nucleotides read TGCGCCAGCAGTGAAAAAAGGTTCGGGGTCTTTGGCTACACCTTC.

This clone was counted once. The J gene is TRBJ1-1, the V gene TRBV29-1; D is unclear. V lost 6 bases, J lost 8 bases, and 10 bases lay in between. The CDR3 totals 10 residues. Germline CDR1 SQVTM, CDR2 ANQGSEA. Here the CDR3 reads CSVNIREAFF. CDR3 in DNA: TGCAGCGTCAACATCAGAGAAGCTTTCTTT.

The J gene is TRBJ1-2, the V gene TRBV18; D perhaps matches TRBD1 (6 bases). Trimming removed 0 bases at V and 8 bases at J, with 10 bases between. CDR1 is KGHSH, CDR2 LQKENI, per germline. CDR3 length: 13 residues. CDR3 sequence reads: CASSPPGQQGYTF. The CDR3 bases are TGTGCCAGCTCACCACCGGGACAACAGGGCTACACCTTC.

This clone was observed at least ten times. Written as DNA, the CDR3 is TGTGCCAGCAGTTACTTTTCTTGGCAGTACTTC. It yields the protein CASSYFSWQYF. The rearrangement uses TRBV6-6 and TRBJ2-7; D not certain. Germline assignment: CDR1 MNHNY and CDR2 SVGAGI (reference sequence). There are 11 residues in the CDR3. Trimming stripped 1 base from V and 9 bases from J, with 7 bases between.

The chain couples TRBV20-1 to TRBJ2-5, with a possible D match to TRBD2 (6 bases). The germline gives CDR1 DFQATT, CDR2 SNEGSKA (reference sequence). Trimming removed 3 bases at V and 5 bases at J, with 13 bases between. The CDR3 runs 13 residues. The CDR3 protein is CSASWGRKETQYF. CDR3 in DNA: TGCAGTGCTAGTTGGGGGAGGAAGGAGACCCAGTACTTC.

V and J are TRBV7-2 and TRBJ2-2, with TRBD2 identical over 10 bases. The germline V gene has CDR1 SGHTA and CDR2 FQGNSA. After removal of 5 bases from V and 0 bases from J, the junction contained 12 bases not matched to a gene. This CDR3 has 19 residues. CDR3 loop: CASSPKGSSGGPNTGELFF. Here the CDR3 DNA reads TGTGCCAGCAGCCCAAAAGGGTCTAGCGGGGGCCCGAACACCGGGGAGCTGTTTTTT.

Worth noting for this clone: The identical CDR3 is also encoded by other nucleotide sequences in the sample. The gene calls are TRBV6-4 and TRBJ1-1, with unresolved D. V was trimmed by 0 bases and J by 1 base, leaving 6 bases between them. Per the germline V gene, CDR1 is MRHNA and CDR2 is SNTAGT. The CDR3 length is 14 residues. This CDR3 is CASSDSSRNTEAFF. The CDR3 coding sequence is TGTGCCAGCAGTGACTCGAGTCGGAACACTGAAGCTTTCTTT.

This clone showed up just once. The CDR3 nucleotides are TGTGCCAGCAGTGGCGGCGGGAGGGGCTCAGATACGCAGTATTTT. Residues: CASSGGGRGSDTQYF. The gene calls are TRBV2 and TRBJ2-3; 9 bases line up with TRBD2. V shed 4 bases and J 4 bases; nucleotides not matched to a gene: 6. This CDR3 spans 15 amino acids. Germline-derived CDR1 and CDR2 are SNHLY and FYNNEI. Complete variable domain (other parts from reference TRBV2 and TRBJ2-3): EPEVTQTPSHQVTQMGQEVILRCVPISNHLYFYWYRQILGQKVEFLVSFYNNEISEKSEIFDDQFSVERPDGSNFTLKIRSTKLEDSAMYFCASSGGGRGSDTQYFGPGTRLTVL.

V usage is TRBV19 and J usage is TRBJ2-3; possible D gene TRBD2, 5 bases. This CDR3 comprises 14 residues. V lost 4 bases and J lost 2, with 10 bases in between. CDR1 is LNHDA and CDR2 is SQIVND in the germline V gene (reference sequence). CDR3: CASSTAAPTDTQYF. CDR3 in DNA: TGTGCCAGTAGTACAGCGGCCCCCACAGATACGCAGTATTTT.

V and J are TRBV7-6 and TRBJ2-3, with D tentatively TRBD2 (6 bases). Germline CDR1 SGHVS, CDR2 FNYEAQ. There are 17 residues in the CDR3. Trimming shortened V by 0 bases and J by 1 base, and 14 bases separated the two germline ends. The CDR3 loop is CASSLATSSSGTDTQYF. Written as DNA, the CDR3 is TGTGCCAGCAGCTTAGCTACTAGCTCCTCGGGCACAGATACGCAGTATTTT.

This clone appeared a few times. CDR3 in DNA: TGTGCCAGTCAGCTAACAAACAGGGCCGGGGAGCTGTTTTTT. Translated, it gives CASQLTNRAGELFF. V is TRBV19 and J is TRBJ2-2, with D maybe TRBD1 (6 bases). V gave up 8 bases and J gave up 6 bases, with 16 bases separating them. This CDR3 contains 14 residues. Germline V CDR1 and CDR2: LNHDA, SQIVND (reference sequence).

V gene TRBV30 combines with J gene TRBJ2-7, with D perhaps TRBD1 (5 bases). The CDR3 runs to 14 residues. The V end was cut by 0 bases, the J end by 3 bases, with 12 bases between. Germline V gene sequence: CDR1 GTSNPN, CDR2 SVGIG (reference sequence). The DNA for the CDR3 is TGTGCCTGGAGTGTAGGGGTCTTGGGCTACGAGCAGTACTTC. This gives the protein CAWSVGVLGYEQYF.

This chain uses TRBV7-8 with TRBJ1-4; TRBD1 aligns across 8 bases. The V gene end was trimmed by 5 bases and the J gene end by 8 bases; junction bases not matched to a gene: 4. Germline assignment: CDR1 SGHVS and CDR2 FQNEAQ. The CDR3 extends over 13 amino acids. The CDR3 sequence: CASSGRQGEKLFF. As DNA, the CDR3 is TGTGCCAGCAGCGGAAGACAGGGGGAAAAACTGTTTTTT.

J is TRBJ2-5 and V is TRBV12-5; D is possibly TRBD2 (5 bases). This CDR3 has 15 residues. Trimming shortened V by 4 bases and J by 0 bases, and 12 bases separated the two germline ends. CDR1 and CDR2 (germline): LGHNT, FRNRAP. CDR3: CASGSKADHQETQYF. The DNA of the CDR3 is TGTGCTAGTGGTTCCAAAGCGGACCACCAAGAGACCCAGTACTTC.

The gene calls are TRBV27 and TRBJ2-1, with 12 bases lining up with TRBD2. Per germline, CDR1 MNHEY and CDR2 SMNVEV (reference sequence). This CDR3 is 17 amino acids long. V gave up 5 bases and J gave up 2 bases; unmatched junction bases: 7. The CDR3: CASSPTSGRTPYNEQFF. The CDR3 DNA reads TGTGCCAGCAGTCCCACTAGCGGGAGGACACCCTACAATGAGCAGTTCTTC.

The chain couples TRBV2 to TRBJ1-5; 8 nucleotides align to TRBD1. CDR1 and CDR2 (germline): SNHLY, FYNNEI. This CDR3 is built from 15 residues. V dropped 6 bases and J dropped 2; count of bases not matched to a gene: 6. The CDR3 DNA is TGTGCCAGCAGCAACGAACAGGGGGGCAATCAGCCCCAGCATTTT. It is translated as CASSNEQGGNQPQHF.

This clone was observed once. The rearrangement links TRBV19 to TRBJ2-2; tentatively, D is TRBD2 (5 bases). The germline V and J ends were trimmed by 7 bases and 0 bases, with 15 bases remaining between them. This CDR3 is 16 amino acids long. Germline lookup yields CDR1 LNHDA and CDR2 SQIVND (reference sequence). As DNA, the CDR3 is TGTGCCAGTAAAAGGCTAGCCGGACCGAACACCGGGGAGCTGTTTTTT. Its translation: CASKRLAGPNTGELFF.

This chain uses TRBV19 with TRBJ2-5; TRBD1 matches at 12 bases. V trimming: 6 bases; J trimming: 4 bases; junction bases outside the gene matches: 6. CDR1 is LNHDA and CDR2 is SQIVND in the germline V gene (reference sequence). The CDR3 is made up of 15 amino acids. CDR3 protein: CASSGGDRGRETQYF. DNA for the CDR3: TGTGCCAGTAGCGGCGGGGACAGGGGGCGAGAGACCCAGTACTTC.

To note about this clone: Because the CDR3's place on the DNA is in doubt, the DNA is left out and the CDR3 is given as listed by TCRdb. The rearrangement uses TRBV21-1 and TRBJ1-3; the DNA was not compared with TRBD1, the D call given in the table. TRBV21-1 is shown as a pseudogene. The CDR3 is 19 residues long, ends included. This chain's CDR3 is CASSTKVGQGINSGNTIYF.